This T cell receptor beta chain derives from a study of cytomegalovirus exposure and HLA in healthy donors. Study-wide points: Indistinguishable V segments such as TRBV6-2 and TRBV6-3 were excluded.

This CDR3 contains 15 residues. The V and J ends lost 4 bases and 8 bases, in that order; junction bases with no gene match: 10. Germline V lookup: CDR1 SGHRS, CDR2 YFSETQ. The PCR contained 60 Vbeta and 13 Jbeta primers. Method: immunoSEQ multiplex PCR; TCRdb's copy keeps in-frame clones and lacks some. The repertoire holds 200,000 to 250,000 clones, with over 65% as singletons. Details on this clone: What it recognizes is unknown.

The sequencing input was PBMCs. V and J are TRBV5-1 and TRBJ1-2; 11 nucleotides match TRBD1. The receptor comes from a man aged 18-30 years in good health and CMV-seronegative. CDR3 coding DNA: TGCGCCAGCAGCCAAGCCGGGACAGGGGGAATGGGCTACACCTTC. This gives the protein CASSQAGTGGMGYTF.